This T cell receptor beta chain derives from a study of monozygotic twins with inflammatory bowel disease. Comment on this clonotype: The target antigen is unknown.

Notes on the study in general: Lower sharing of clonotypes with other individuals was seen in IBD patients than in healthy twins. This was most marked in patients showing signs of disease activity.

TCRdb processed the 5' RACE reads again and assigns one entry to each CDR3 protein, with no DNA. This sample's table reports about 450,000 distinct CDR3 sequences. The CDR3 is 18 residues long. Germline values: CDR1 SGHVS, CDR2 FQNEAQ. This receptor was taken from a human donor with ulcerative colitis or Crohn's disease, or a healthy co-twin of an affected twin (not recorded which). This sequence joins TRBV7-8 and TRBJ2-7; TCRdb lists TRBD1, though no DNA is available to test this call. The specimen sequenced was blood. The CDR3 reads CASSTPRRRSGPSYEQYF.